This T cell receptor beta chain was obtained from a study of blood T cells in healthy people across ages. The second PCR ran about 6 to 11 cycles with a sample-barcoded 5' primer and J-beta primers. TCRdb re-called the 5' RACE reads with MiXCR, one entry per CDR3 protein. The sample includes around 1,000,000 distinct CDR3 sequences, under 30% of them seen just once. CDR1 is ENHRY and CDR2 is SYGVKD in the germline V gene. Germline trimming cut 8 bases from V and 7 bases from J; bases unmatched to any gene: 3. This CDR3 has 13 amino acids. The same data also contributed to another study, on T cells of mothers and their children. That investigation notes: Nobody spotted any persistent microchimeric T cell clones.

Sequenced input: blood. The chain combines TRBV10-3 with TRBJ2-1; 12 positions agree with TRBD2. The origin of this receptor is a girl aged 2 to 10 in good health. CDR3 bases: TGTGCCATCGCACTAGCGGGGGGTAATGAGCAGTTCTTC. It is translated as CAIALAGGNEQFF.